This T cell receptor beta chain was found in a study of blood T cell repertoires in COVID-19. Overall study: Samples came from the United States, Italy and Spain, spanning acute and convalescent COVID-19. PBMCs, B-cell-depleted T cells, or T cells were the source of the cDNA or gDNA that made up the material.

Trimming cost V 4 bases and J 3 bases; bases outside gene matches: 0. The germline gives CDR1 GTSNPN, CDR2 SVGIG (reference sequence). The CDR3 spans 13 residues. This clone was observed many times. In the original analysis: Scientists estimated how many nucleated cells there were by amplifying reference gene primers. Profiling relied on immunoSEQ multiplex PCR, and the TCRdb table lists in-frame clones only, not all of them. The V and J calls and clone size were taken over from that table, and D and trimming were inferred from the DNA. Here the sample spans under 200,000 clones, almost 85% being singletons.

The sample comprised peripheral blood. The sequence came from a man aged 40-49 years who had recovered from COVID-19. The V gene is TRBV30, the J gene TRBJ2-3, with 11 bases aligning to TRBD2. The DNA for the CDR3 is TGTGCCTGGACTAGCGGGAGGACAGATACGCAGTATTTT. It codes for CAWTSGRTDTQYF.